This T cell receptor beta chain stems from a study of blood T cell repertoires in COVID-19. Background on the study: Acute-phase and convalescent COVID-19 samples originated in the United States, Italy and Spain.

Germline V gives CDR1 SGHNT, CDR2 YENEEA. Deletions cut 3 bases from V and 4 bases from J, with 11 bases between. The length of the CDR3 is 14 residues. TCRdb's table, derived via immunoSEQ multiplex PCR, lists solely in-frame clones and lacks some. This table holds 25,000 to 30,000 clones, around 82% found once. This TCR was sampled from an older man with active COVID-19. The specimen was peripheral blood. The V call is TRBV11-3, the J call TRBJ2-3, with a weak D call TRBD1 (5 bases). This chain's CDR3 is CASSFRGSADTQYF. As DNA, the CDR3 is TGTGCCAGCAGCTTTAGGGGCAGCGCAGATACGCAGTATTTT.